The present T cell receptor beta chain was sequenced within a study of cytomegalovirus exposure and HLA in healthy donors. In the study overall: From HLA-typed donors, an early data release held approximately 85 million unique TCRs.

In germline, CDR1 is SGHRS, CDR2 YFSETQ. This CDR3 is built from 19 residues. Trimming took 4 bases from V and 1 from J; bases not matched to a gene: 9. With respect to this clone: As yet, its antigen is unknown.

PCR involved 60 Vbeta and 13 Jbeta primers. Sequencing used immunoSEQ multiplex PCR; TCRdb keeps in-frame clones, though not all of them. The data hold fewer than 65,000 clones, with roughly two thirds observed a single time. Study-wide results and caveats: The study designated around 150 TCR beta chains cytomegalovirus-associated. A later look showed TCR association rates differing by HLA locus, highest for DRB1 and lowest for HLA-C. Among TCR beta chains of equal frequency, HLA-associated ones were more clonally expanded in a later analysis.

Specimen: PBMCs. The chain couples TRBV5-1 to TRBJ2-2; 14 bases are a match to TRBD2. The clonotype was recovered from a man aged 50 to 60 in good health and CMV-seronegative. The CDR3 bases are TGCGCCAGCAGCAGCCGCCCTGGGACTAGCGGGGGGAACACCGGGGAGCTGTTTTTT. Translated: CASSSRPGTSGGNTGELFF.